The 11 T cell receptor beta chains listed next were all sequenced from one sample in a study of cytomegalovirus exposure and HLA in healthy donors (TCRdb year 2017). The library relied on the immunoSEQ multiplex PCR assay. For the multiplex PCR, a mixture combining 60 forward primers for TCR Vbeta segments and 13 reverse primers for TCR Jbeta segments was used. TCRdb stores this immuneACCESS table with in-frame sequences only. Part of the clones is absent; in the studies checked, under half of the shortfall reflects unresolved V genes, and no reason is known for the rest. For this sample there are about 81,000 clones; 85% to 90% appear just once. The biggest ten clones account for approximately 2.3% of the sample. The sample consisted of PBMCs. The receptor source for this set is a man aged 18 to 29 in good health and CMV-seronegative.

The CDR3 loop is CASSSSYNSPLHF. The CDR3, as DNA: TGTGCCAGCAGCAGCTCCTATAATTCACCCCTCCACTTT. The chain has TRBV28 and TRBJ1-6; D is ambiguous. V was clipped by 6 bases and J by 0 bases, with 3 bases between them. There are 13 residues in the CDR3. Germline CDR1 and CDR2: MDHEN and SYDVKM.

CDR3 sequence (DNA): TGCGCCAGCAGCTTGTATCCGGGATCCTACGAGCAGTACTTC. It is translated as CASSLYPGSYEQYF. The chain has TRBV5-1 and TRBJ2-5, with a tentative D call TRBD2 (5 bases). The J call may be in error: the DNA end matches TRBJ2-7 better. CDR1 and CDR2 from the germline V gene are SGHRS and YFSETQ. The CDR3 is made up of 14 amino acids.

This chain uses TRBV27 with TRBJ2-2; 7 bases map to TRBD2. The V gene's germline CDR1 is MNHEY and CDR2 SMNVEV (reference sequence). The CDR3 spans 15 residues. Trimming removed 5 bases from V and 5 bases from J; junction bases left unmatched: 8. The CDR3 loop reads CASSLRTSLTGELFF. In DNA form, the CDR3 reads TGTGCCAGCAGTCTAAGGACTAGTCTAACCGGGGAGCTGTTTTTT.

As for this clone: The junction differs from germline at one of its ends, possibly a read error. The chain uses TRBV2 and TRBJ2-7; possibly TRBD1 for D (6 bases). The CDR3 is 15 residues long. In germline, CDR1 is SNHLY, CDR2 FYNNEI. The CDR3 loop reads CARRAGTTRTYEQYF. The CDR3 bases are TGTGCCCGCAGGGCCGGGACAACGAGAACCTACGAGCAGTACTTC.

V usage is TRBV7-3 and J usage is TRBJ2-1; D unresolved. V dropped 2 bases and J dropped 0 bases, with 14 bases sitting between them. The CDR3 consists of 17 residues. Germline V lookup: CDR1 SGHTA, CDR2 FQGTGA. CDR3 sequence reads: CASSLVPRSHSYNEQFF. CDR3 sequence (DNA): TGTGCCAGCAGCTTAGTTCCGCGGAGCCACTCCTACAATGAGCAGTTCTTC. The whole variable domain, filled in from reference TRBV7-3 and TRBJ2-1, reads GAGVSQTPSNKVTEKGKYVELRCDPISGHTALYWYRQSLGQGPEFLIYFQGTGAADDSGLPNDRFFAVRPEGSVSTLKIQRTERGDSAVYLCASSLVPRSHSYNEQFFGPGTRLTVL.

V usage is TRBV6-1 and J usage is TRBJ1-5; no definite D call. Trimming pared 7 bases from V and 3 bases from J, leaving 10 bases between. The CDR3 spans 13 residues. CDR1 and CDR2 from the germline V gene are MNHNS and SASEGT. This chain's CDR3 is CASNTLNNQPQHF. As DNA, the CDR3 is TGTGCCAGCAATACTCTCAACAATCAGCCCCAGCATTTT.

The CDR3 DNA sequence: TGTGCCAGCAGCCCCACCGGGAGGGCGAACACTGAAGCTTTCTTT. It is translated as CASSPTGRANTEAFF. This sequence joins TRBV9 and TRBJ1-1; D gene unclear. CDR1 and CDR2 from the germline V gene are SGDLS and YYNGEE. The CDR3 spans 15 residues. V gave up 4 bases and J gave up 1 base, with 14 bases separating them.

This clone was detected only once. The chain combines TRBV28 with TRBJ1-5; D is uncertain. This CDR3 contains 15 residues. Germline CDR1 and CDR2: MDHEN and SYDVKM. The V end lost 10 bases, the J end lost 2 bases, and 18 bases lay between the germline ends. CDR3 sequence (DNA): TGTGCCACTCGGGAGGCCGCCGGTGGCAATCAGCCCCAGCATTTT. It yields the protein CATREAAGGNQPQHF.

The rearrangement joins TRBV4-1 to TRBJ2-2; TRBD2 agrees at 7 bases. Germline CDR1 reads MGHRA; CDR2 reads YSYEKL. The CDR3 consists of 16 residues. Germline trimming cut 3 bases from V and 6 bases from J; bases unmatched to any gene: 10. The CDR3 DNA reads TGCGCCAGCAGCCACCAACCGGGACTAAAATCCGGGGAGCTGTTTTTT. Translation gives CASSHQPGLKSGELFF.

CDR3 amino acids: CASSPSGTGLSGNTIYF. The CDR3 DNA reads as TGTGCCAGCTCACCTTCCGGGACAGGCCTCTCTGGAAACACCATATATTTT. The genes are TRBV18 and TRBJ1-3; 8 bases fit TRBD1. The germline gives CDR1 KGHSH, CDR2 LQKENI. With 3 bases clipped from V and 0 bases from J, the junction kept 7 bases outside the gene matches. The CDR3 length is 17 residues.

The chain is built from TRBV27 and TRBJ2-1; TRBD1 matches at 9 bases. V gave up 3 bases and J gave up 5 bases; unmatched junction bases: 14. CDR1 is MNHEY and CDR2 is SMNVEV in the germline V gene (reference sequence). This CDR3 region has 18 residues. CDR3 sequence (DNA): TGTGCCAGCAGTTTTCGTCCGTTGGGACAGGGAGGGCACAATGAGCAGTTCTTC. This sequence encodes CASSFRPLGQGGHNEQFF.